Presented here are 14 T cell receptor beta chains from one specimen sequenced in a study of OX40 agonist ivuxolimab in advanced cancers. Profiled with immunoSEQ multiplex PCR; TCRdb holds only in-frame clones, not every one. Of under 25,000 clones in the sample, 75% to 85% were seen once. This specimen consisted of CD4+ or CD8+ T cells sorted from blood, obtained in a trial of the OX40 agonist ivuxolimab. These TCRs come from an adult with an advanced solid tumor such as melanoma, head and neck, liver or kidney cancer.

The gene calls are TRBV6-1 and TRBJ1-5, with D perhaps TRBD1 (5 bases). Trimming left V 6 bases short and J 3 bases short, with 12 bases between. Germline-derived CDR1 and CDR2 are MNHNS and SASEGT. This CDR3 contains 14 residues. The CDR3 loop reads CASSLTGANQPQHF. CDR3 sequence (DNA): TGTGCCAGCAGCCTTACAGGCGCCAATCAGCCCCAGCATTTT.

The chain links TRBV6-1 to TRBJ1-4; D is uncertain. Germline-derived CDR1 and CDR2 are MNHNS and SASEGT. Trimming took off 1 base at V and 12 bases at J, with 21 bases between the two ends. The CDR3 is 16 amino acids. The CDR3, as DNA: TGTGCCAGCAGTGAAGTAATTTGGACGGACGAGTCCGAACTGTTTTTT. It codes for CASSEVIWTDESELFF.

Written as DNA, the CDR3 is TGTGCCAGCAGCTTGAGACAGCCTAATGAAAAACTGTTTTTT. The encoded protein is CASSLRQPNEKLFF. The chain has TRBV7-9 and TRBJ1-4; weak D call: TRBD1 (5 bases). The CDR3 spans 14 residues. The V gene's germline CDR1 is SEHNR and CDR2 FQNEAQ (reference sequence). V dropped 3 bases and J dropped 3 bases, with 8 bases sitting between them.

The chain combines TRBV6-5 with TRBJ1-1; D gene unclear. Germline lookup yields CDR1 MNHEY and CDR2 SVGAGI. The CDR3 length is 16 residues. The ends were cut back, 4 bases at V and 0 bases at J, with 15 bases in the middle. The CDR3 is CASSWGSGRMNTEAFF. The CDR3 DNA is TGTGCCAGCAGTTGGGGATCGGGTAGGATGAACACTGAAGCTTTCTTT.

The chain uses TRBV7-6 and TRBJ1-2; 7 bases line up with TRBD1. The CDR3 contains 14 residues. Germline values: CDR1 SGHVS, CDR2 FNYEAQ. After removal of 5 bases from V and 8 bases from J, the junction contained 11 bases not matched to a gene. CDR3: CASSDSDRALGYTF. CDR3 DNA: TGTGCCAGCAGCGACTCAGACAGGGCCCTGGGCTACACCTTC. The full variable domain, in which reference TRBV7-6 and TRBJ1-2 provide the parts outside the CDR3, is GAGVSQSPRYKVTKRGQDVALRCDPISGHVSLYWYRQALGQGPEFLTYFNYEAQQDKSGLPNDRFSAERPEGSISTLTIQRTEQRDSAMYRCASSDSDRALGYTFGSGTRLTVV.

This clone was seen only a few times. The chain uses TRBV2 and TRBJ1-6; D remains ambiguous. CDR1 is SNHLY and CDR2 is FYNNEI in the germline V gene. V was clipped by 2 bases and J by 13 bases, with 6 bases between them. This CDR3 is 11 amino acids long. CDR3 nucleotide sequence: TGTGCCAGCAGTGAACGGCCCCCCCTCCACTTT. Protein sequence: CASSERPPLHF.

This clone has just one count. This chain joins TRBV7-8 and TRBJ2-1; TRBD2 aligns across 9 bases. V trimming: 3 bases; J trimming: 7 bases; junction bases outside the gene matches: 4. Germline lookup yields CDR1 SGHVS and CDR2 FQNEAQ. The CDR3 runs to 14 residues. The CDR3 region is CASSFLAGTNEQFF. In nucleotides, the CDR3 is TGTGCCAGCAGCTTCCTAGCGGGGACTAATGAGCAGTTCTTC.

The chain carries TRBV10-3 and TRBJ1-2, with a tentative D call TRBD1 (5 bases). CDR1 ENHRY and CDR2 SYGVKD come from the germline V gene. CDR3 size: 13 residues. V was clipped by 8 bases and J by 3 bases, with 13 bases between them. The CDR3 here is CAIRVGDHYGYTF. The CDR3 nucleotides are TGTGCCATCCGCGTCGGGGACCACTATGGCTACACCTTC.

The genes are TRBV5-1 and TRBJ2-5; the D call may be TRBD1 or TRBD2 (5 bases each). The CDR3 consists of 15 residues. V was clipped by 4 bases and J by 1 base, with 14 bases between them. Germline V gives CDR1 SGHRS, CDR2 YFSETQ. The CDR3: CASSARAGTQETQYF. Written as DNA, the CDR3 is TGCGCCAGCAGCGCTCGGGCAGGGACCCAAGAGACCCAGTACTTC.

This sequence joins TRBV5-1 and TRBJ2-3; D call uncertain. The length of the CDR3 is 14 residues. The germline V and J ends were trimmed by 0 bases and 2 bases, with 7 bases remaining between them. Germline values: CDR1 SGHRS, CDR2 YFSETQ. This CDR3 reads CASSLASPTDTQYF. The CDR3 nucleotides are TGCGCCAGCAGCTTGGCCAGCCCCACAGATACGCAGTATTTT.

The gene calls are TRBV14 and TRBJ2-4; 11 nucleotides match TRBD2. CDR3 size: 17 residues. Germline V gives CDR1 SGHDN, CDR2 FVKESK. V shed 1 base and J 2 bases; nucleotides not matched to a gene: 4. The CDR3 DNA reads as TGTGCCAGCAGCCAAGGTACTAGCGGGGGATCCAAAAACATTCAGTACTTC. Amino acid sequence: CASSQGTSGGSKNIQYF.

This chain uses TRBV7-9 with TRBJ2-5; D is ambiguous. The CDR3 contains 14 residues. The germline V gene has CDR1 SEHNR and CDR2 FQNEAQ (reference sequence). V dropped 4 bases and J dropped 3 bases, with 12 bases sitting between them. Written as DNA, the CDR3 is TGTGCCAGCAGCTCGGTCCTGGGTGAAGAGACCCAGTACTTC. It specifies CASSSVLGEETQYF.

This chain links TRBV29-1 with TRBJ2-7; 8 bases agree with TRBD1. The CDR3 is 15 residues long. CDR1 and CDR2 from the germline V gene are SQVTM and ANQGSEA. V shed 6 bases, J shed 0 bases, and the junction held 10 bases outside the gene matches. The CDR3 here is CSVEKGQESSYEQYF. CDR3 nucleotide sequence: TGCAGCGTGGAGAAGGGACAGGAAAGCTCCTACGAGCAGTACTTC.

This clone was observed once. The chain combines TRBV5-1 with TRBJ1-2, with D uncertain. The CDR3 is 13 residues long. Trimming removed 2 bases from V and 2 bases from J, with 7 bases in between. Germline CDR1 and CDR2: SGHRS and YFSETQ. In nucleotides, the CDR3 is TGCGCCAGCAGCTTATCCAGCAACTATGGCTACACCTTC. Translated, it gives CASSLSSNYGYTF.